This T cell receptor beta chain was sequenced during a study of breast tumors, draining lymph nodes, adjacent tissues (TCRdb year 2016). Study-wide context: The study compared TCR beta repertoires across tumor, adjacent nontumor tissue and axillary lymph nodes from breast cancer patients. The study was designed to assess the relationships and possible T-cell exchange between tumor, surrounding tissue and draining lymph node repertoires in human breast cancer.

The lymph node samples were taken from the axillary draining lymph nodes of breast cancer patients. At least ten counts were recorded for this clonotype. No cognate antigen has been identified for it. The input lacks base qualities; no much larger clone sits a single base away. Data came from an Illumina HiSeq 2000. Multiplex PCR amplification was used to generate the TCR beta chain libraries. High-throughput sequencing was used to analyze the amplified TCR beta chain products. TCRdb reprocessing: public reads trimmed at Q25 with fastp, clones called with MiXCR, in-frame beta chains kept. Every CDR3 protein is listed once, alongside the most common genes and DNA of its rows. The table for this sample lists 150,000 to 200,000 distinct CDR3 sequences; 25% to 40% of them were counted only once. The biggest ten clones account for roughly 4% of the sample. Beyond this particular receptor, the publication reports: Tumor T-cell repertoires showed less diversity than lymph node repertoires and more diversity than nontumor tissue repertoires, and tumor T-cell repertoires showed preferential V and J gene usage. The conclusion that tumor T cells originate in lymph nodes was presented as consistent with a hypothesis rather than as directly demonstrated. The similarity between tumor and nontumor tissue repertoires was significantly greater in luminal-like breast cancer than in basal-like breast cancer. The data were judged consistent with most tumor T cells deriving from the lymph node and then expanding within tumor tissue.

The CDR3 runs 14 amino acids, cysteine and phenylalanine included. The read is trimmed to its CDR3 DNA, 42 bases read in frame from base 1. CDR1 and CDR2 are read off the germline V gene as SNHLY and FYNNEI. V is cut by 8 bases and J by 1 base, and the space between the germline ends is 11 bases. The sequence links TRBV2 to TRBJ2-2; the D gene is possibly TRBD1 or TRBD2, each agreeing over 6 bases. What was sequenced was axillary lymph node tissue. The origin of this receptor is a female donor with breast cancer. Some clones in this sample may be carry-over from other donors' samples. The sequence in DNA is TGTGCCAGCGGAGGGACAAGGAACACCGGGGAGCTGTTTTTT. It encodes CASGGTRNTGELFF.